One sample yielded the 29 T cell receptor beta chains listed below, sequenced in a study of blood T cells in healthy people across ages. The authors ran a second PCR of 7 to 11 cycles using a sample-barcoded 5' primer and a J-beta primer mix. TCRdb recomputed calls from the 5' RACE reads with MiXCR, one row per CDR3 protein. The data contain under 1 million distinct CDR3 sequences, under 45% of them singletons. Sequencing input: blood. These receptor sequences come from a man in his sixties in good health.

This clonotype showed up just a few times. As DNA, the CDR3 is TGTGCCAGCAGCTTAAGGCTTCGGACGGAGACCCAGTACTTC. Its translation is CASSLRLRTETQYF. The genes are TRBV11-2 and TRBJ2-5; D call uncertain. The germline CDR1 and CDR2 sequences are SGHAT and FQNNGV. CDR3 length: 14 amino acids. V gave up 2 bases and J gave up 5 bases, with 12 bases separating them.

V gene TRBV20-1 combines with J gene TRBJ2-1; D not resolved. The CDR3 is 14 amino acids. Germline V CDR1 and CDR2: DFQATT, SNEGSKA (reference sequence). The V end was cut by 5 bases, the J end by 8 bases, with 19 bases between. The CDR3 protein is CSACDMVFSHEQFF. The CDR3 bases are TGCAGTGCTTGCGACATGGTCTTCTCGCATGAGCAGTTCTTC.

The rearrangement uses TRBV30 and TRBJ1-2; 8 positions agree with TRBD1. Trimming removed 8 bases from V and 6 bases from J; junction bases left unmatched: 11. Germline V gives CDR1 GTSNPN, CDR2 SVGIG (reference sequence). The CDR3 consists of 13 residues. CDR3 residues: CAGTGSISDGYTF. The CDR3 DNA sequence: TGTGCCGGGACAGGATCTATTTCGGATGGCTACACCTTC.

The genes are TRBV6-2 or TRBV6-3 and TRBJ2-1; D gene unclear. Trimming took 2 bases from V and 5 from J, leaving 7 bases between them. Germline CDR1 MNHEY, CDR2 SVGEGT. The CDR3 is made up of 13 amino acids. The CDR3: CASSYTTNNEQFF. CDR3 bases: TGTGCCAGCAGTTACACGACCAACAATGAGCAGTTCTTC.

CDR3: CASSRGTGADTEAFF. CDR3 DNA: TGTGCCAGCAGCCGAGGGACAGGGGCGGACACTGAAGCTTTCTTT. The chain has TRBV11-2 and TRBJ1-1; 10 positions match TRBD1. There are 15 residues in the CDR3. Germline lookup yields CDR1 SGHAT and CDR2 FQNNGV. V was pared by 5 bases and J by 3 bases, with 6 bases of the junction left unmatched. Using reference TRBV11-2 and TRBJ1-1 for the parts outside the CDR3, the full variable domain is EAGVAQSPRYKIIEKRQSVAFWCNPISGHATLYWYQQILGQGPKLLIQFQNNGVVDDSQLPKDRFSAERLKGVDSTLKIQPAKLEDSAVYLCASSRGTGADTEAFFGQGTRLTVV.

The V gene is TRBV20-1, the J gene TRBJ2-1, with D possibly being TRBD2 (6 bases). The J call may not be correct, given that the DNA end is closer to TRBJ2-7. CDR3 length: 16 amino acids. Germline CDR1 reads DFQATT; CDR2 reads SNEGSKA (reference sequence). The chain's CDR3 is CSAEISGKGSYNEQYF. The CDR3 bases are TGCAGCGCTGAAATTAGCGGTAAGGGCTCCTACAATGAGCAGTACTTC.

The table lists this clonotype with a count of one. The DNA for the CDR3 is TGCAGTGCGGGGGACAGGGGGTACGCAGATACGCAGTATTTT. Residues: CSAGDRGYADTQYF. The chain employs TRBV20-1 and TRBJ2-3; TRBD1 matches at 11 bases. Trimming took 6 bases from V and 4 from J; bases not matched to a gene: 6. The CDR3 extends over 14 amino acids. Germline lookup yields CDR1 DFQATT and CDR2 SNEGSKA (reference sequence).

The rearrangement links TRBV7-9 to TRBJ1-2, with a weak D call TRBD1 (6 bases). CDR1 is SEHNR, CDR2 FQNEAQ, per germline (reference sequence). The CDR3 has 14 amino acids. V lost 5 bases to trimming and J lost 8 bases, with 18 bases between them. DNA of the CDR3: TGTGCCAGCAGCCCCGGTAGCTACAGGGAGGGCTACACCTTC. Amino acids: CASSPGSYREGYTF.

V and J are TRBV28 and TRBJ2-7; tentative D call: TRBD1 (6 bases). Germline V lookup: CDR1 MDHEN, CDR2 SYDVKM. Trimming pared 6 bases from V and 7 bases from J, leaving 13 bases between. This CDR3 is built from 12 residues. CDR3 residues: CASSRDNWEQYF. CDR3 DNA sequence: TGTGCCAGCAGCCGGGACAACTGGGAGCAGTACTTC.

This clonotype was recorded a few times. The rearrangement links TRBV7-6 to TRBJ2-3; 8 nucleotides align to TRBD2. The V segment lost 5 bases and the J segment 4 bases; nucleotides outside the gene matches: 11. Germline CDR1 reads SGHVS; CDR2 reads FNYEAQ. CDR3 size: 16 residues. CDR3 nucleotides: TGTGCCAGCAGCGCTTGGGGGGCGGGGGGCCCAGATACGCAGTATTTT. This encodes CASSAWGAGGPDTQYF.

This clonotype was found many times. The chain links TRBV6-5 to TRBJ2-3; 7 nucleotides line up with TRBD1. The germline CDR1 and CDR2 sequences are MNHEY and SVGAGI. CDR3 length: 13 amino acids. Germline trimming cut 5 bases from V and 8 bases from J; bases unmatched to any gene: 7. The CDR3 protein is CASSAGGFTTQYF. As DNA, the CDR3 is TGTGCCAGCAGTGCAGGGGGTTTTACTACGCAGTATTTT.

The chain has TRBV7-9 and TRBJ2-5, with 7 bases lining up with TRBD1. The V segment lost 0 bases and the J segment 1 base; nucleotides outside the gene matches: 5. The CDR3 runs 16 residues. Germline CDR1 and CDR2: SEHNR and FQNEAQ (reference sequence). As DNA, the CDR3 is TGTGCCAGCAGCTTAGCAGGGGGCCCCCGCCAAGAGACCCAGTACTTC. This translates into CASSLAGGPRQETQYF.

The rearrangement joins TRBV12-3 or TRBV12-4 to TRBJ1-3; D gene unclear. V shed 3 bases and J shed 0 bases, with 6 bases lying between them. CDR3 size: 14 residues. The CDR3 sequence is CASSFWDSGNTIYF. In DNA, the CDR3 is TGTGCCAGCAGTTTTTGGGACTCTGGAAACACCATATATTTT.

V and J are TRBV27 and TRBJ1-2; 9 positions match TRBD1. Germline loops: CDR1 MNHEY, CDR2 SMNVEV (reference sequence). The V gene end was trimmed by 7 bases and the J gene end by 5 bases; junction bases not matched to a gene: 8. The CDR3 contains 14 residues. The CDR3 here is CASKDAGTGYGYTF. The CDR3 DNA reads as TGTGCCAGCAAAGACGCCGGGACAGGGTATGGCTACACCTTC.

This clonotype was picked up a small number of times. CDR3 residues: CASSSTGGESYEQYF. The DNA of the CDR3 is TGTGCCAGCAGCTCGACAGGGGGCGAATCCTACGAGCAGTACTTC. This rearrangement joins TRBV11-1 to TRBJ2-7; 10 nucleotides match TRBD1. The germline CDR1 and CDR2 sequences are SGHAT and FQDESV (reference sequence). The CDR3 runs to 15 residues. V gave up 4 bases and J gave up 1 base; unmatched junction bases: 4.

This chain joins TRBV7-2 and TRBJ1-1; D might be TRBD1 (6 bases). The V gene lost 7 bases and the J gene lost 1 base, with 10 bases spanning the gap. The CDR3 is made up of 13 amino acids. From germline, CDR1 is SGHTA and CDR2 FQGNSA. CDR3 sequence: CASKTGSNTEAFF. In DNA, the CDR3 is TGTGCCAGCAAGACAGGATCGAACACTGAAGCTTTCTTT.

Only a few counts were recorded for this clonotype. The gene calls are TRBV10-3 and TRBJ2-5, with D uncertain. CDR1 and CDR2 from the germline V gene are ENHRY and SYGVKD. The CDR3 covers 15 residues. Trimming took 0 bases from V and 2 from J, leaving 10 bases between them. CDR3 protein: CAISESRPPQETQYF. CDR3 coding DNA: TGTGCCATCAGTGAGTCGAGGCCACCACAAGAGACCCAGTACTTC.

The V and J genes are TRBV2 and TRBJ2-6; possible D gene TRBD2, 5 bases. The CDR3 has 15 amino acids. CDR1 and CDR2 from the germline V gene are SNHLY and FYNNEI. Trimming removed 8 bases at V and 0 bases at J, with 11 bases between. This CDR3 reads CASAGVGSGANVLTF. DNA of the CDR3: TGTGCCAGCGCCGGGGTTGGCTCTGGGGCCAACGTCCTGACTTTC.

The V gene is TRBV4-1, the J gene TRBJ2-1; D may match TRBD1 or TRBD2 (5 bases each). V was pared by 0 bases and J by 13 bases, with 16 bases between. Germline V gene lookup returns CDR1 MGHRA and CDR2 YSYEKL. The CDR3 covers 14 residues. The CDR3 region has the DNA TGCGCCAGCAGCCAAGATGCGACCGGTTGGGACCAGTTCTTC. Translation gives CASSQDATGWDQFF.

V usage is TRBV11-2 and J usage is TRBJ2-7; D might be TRBD1 or TRBD2, each matching 6 bases. The CDR3 has 15 residues. The ends were cut back, 2 bases at V and 2 bases at J, with 13 bases in the middle. Germline lookup yields CDR1 SGHAT and CDR2 FQNNGV. Here the CDR3 reads CASSLNGGGTYEQYF. CDR3 DNA sequence: TGTGCCAGCAGCTTAAACGGAGGGGGGACCTACGAGCAGTACTTC.

The V and J genes are TRBV27 and TRBJ2-3, with D perhaps TRBD2 (5 bases). Trimming took off 8 bases at V and 3 bases at J, with 12 bases between the two ends. Germline loops: CDR1 MNHEY, CDR2 SMNVEV (reference sequence). The CDR3 is made up of 13 amino acids. The CDR3 here is CASRGIQTDTQYF. CDR3 bases: TGTGCCAGCCGGGGAATCCAGACAGATACGCAGTATTTT.

The chain links TRBV2 to TRBJ1-1, with D maybe TRBD1 (5 bases). The CDR3 has 17 amino acids. Germline CDR1 and CDR2: SNHLY and FYNNEI. Between the trimmed V and J ends, which lost 8 bases and 6 bases, there was a span of 28 bases. The CDR3 spells CASWGGYGGRGLSEAFF. The DNA of the CDR3 is TGTGCCAGCTGGGGTGGGTATGGGGGAAGAGGTCTTTCTGAAGCTTTCTTT.

Points on this clonotype: One end of the junction does not line up with germline, which may come from a read error. The rearrangement joins TRBV29-1 to TRBJ2-1; 10 bases are a match to TRBD1. From germline, CDR1 is SQVTM and CDR2 ANQGSEA. The CDR3 is made up of 17 amino acids. In DNA, the CDR3 is TGCAGCGTTGAAGAGGTCGGCGGGACAGGGGTCGCGGATGAGGAGTTCTTC. Translation: CSVEEVGGTGVADEEFF.

This chain links TRBV20-1 with TRBJ1-4, with TRBD1 matching 9 bases. In germline, CDR1 is DFQATT, CDR2 SNEGSKA (reference sequence). After removal of 5 bases from V and 5 bases from J, the junction contained 6 bases not matched to a gene. This CDR3 region has 14 residues. CDR3 bases: TGCAGTGCTGATGACGGGACAGGGAATGAAAAACTGTTTTTT. It encodes CSADDGTGNEKLFF.

This chain connects TRBV21-1 to TRBJ1-1; TRBD1, as called in the table, went unchecked against the DNA. TRBV21-1 is a known pseudogene. The CDR3 totals 14 residues. The CDR3, as DNA: TGTGCCAGCAGCCTGACAGACATGAACACTGAAGCTTTCTTT. This codes for CASSLTDMNTEAFF.

V usage is TRBV6-2 or TRBV6-3 and J usage is TRBJ2-1, with unresolved D. From germline, CDR1 is MNHEY and CDR2 SVGEGT. CDR3 length: 16 amino acids. Trimming stripped 9 bases from V and 2 bases from J, with 20 bases between. The CDR3 protein is CARRPRQIYPYNEQFF. DNA of the CDR3: TGTGCCAGGCGCCCCAGGCAGATCTACCCCTACAATGAGCAGTTCTTC.

Note on this clonotype: Just one base apart from a much larger clone, this may be a read error. This CDR3 is CASSPTGFNQPQYF. DNA of the CDR3: TGTGCCAGCAGCCCTACAGGGTTCAATCAGCCCCAGTATTTT. The chain is built from TRBV12-3 or TRBV12-4 and TRBJ1-5; D possibly corresponds to TRBD1 (6 bases). Gene TRBJ2-3 matches the end of the DNA better, so the J call may be wrong. The CDR3 extends over 14 amino acids.

The chain is built from TRBV30 and TRBJ1-1, with D hard to call. The CDR3 runs to 13 residues. Germline V gives CDR1 GTSNPN, CDR2 SVGIG (reference sequence). Trimming took 3 bases from V and 8 from J, leaving 16 bases between them. The CDR3 DNA follows: TGTGCCTGGAGACCGGGAGAATCGTGGGAAGCTTTCTTT. This translates into CAWRPGESWEAFF.

This clonotype was picked up one time. The chain links TRBV7-2 to TRBJ2-7; TRBD1 matches at 8 bases. The DNA end is a closer match to TRBJ2-5, so the J assignment may be wrong. CDR1 is SGHTA and CDR2 is FQGNSA in the germline V gene. The CDR3 has 15 amino acids. Written as DNA, the CDR3 is TGTGCCAGCGGCCCGCGGACAGGGACGCGGGAGACCCAGTACTTC. Its translation: CASGPRTGTRETQYF.